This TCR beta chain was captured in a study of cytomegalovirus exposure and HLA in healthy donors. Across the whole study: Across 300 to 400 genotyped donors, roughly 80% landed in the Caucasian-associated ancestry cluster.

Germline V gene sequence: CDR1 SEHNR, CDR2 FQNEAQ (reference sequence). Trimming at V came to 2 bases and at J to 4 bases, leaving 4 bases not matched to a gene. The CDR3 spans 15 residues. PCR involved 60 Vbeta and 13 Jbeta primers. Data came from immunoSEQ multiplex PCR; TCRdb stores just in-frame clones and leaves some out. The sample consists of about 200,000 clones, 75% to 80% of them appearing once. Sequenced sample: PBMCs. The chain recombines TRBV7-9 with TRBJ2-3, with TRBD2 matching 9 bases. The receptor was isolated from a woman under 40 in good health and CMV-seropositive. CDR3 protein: CASSLTTSGADTQYF. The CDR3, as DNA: TGTGCCAGCAGCTTAACGACTAGCGGAGCAGATACGCAGTATTTT.